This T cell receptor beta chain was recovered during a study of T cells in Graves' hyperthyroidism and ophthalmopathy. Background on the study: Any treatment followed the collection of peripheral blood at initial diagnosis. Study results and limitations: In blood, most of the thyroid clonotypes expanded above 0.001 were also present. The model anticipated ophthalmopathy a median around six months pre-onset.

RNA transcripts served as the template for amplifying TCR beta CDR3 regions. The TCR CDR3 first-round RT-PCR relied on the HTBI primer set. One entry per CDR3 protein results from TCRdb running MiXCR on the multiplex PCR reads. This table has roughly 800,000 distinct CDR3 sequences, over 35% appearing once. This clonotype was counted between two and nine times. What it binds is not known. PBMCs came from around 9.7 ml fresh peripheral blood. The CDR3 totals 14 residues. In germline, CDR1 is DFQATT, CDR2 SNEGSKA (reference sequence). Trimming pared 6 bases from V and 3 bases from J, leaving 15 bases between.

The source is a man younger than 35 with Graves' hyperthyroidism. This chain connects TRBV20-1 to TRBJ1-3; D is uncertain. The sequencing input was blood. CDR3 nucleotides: TGCAGTGCCGATCCTCCGAACTTTGGAAACACCATATATTTT. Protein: CSADPPNFGNTIYF.